Below, 30 T cell receptor beta chains from the same sample are listed, as sequenced in a study of PD-1 blockade in classical Hodgkin lymphoma. Clones were read by immunoSEQ multiplex PCR, and TCRdb kept only the in-frame ones, dropping some. Of approximately 65,000 clones in the sample, approximately 90% were seen once. Relapse was seen in all patients after autologous stem cell transplantation, and brentuximab vedotin exposure was variable. Material: peripheral blood mononuclear cells (PBMCs), obtained at baseline. The receptors were gathered from a human donor with classical Hodgkin lymphoma.

V is TRBV18 and J is TRBJ1-1; D is uncertain. V gave up 2 bases and J gave up 4 bases, with 20 bases separating them. There are 17 residues in the CDR3. Germline values: CDR1 KGHSH, CDR2 LQKENI. The CDR3 loop reads CASSPIITVPLGTEAFF. CDR3 nucleotide sequence: TGTGCCAGCTCACCAATCATCACAGTCCCATTGGGCACTGAAGCTTTCTTT.

Concerning this clone itself: The same CDR3 is also encoded by other DNA sequences in this sample. V is TRBV2 and J is TRBJ1-1, with 8 bases aligning to TRBD1. CDR1 and CDR2 (germline): SNHLY, FYNNEI. CDR3 size: 14 residues. V trimming: 3 bases; J trimming: 5 bases; junction bases outside the gene matches: 5. The CDR3 loop is CASSEQGAGTEAFF. The CDR3 DNA reads TGTGCCAGCAGTGAGCAGGGGGCAGGAACTGAAGCTTTCTTT.

The J gene is TRBJ2-3, the V gene TRBV6-1; the D is unclear. CDR3 size: 16 residues. Germline loops: CDR1 MNHNS, CDR2 SASEGT. Trimming shortened V by 2 bases and J by 0 bases, and 12 bases separated the two germline ends. The CDR3, as DNA: TGTGCCAGCAGTGAAAGACGGCCTCAAAGCACAGATACGCAGTATTTT. Amino acids: CASSERRPQSTDTQYF.

This chain uses TRBV29-1 with TRBJ1-5; D unclear. The V gene lost 4 bases and the J gene lost 1 base, with 2 bases spanning the gap. CDR3 length: 11 residues. Per germline, CDR1 SQVTM and CDR2 ANQGSEA. The CDR3 is CSVGSNQPQHF. CDR3 nucleotides: TGCAGCGTTGGCAGCAATCAGCCCCAGCATTTT.

This chain joins TRBV7-9 and TRBJ2-3; possibly TRBD2 for D (5 bases). The V gene lost 5 bases and the J gene lost 4 bases, with 10 bases spanning the gap. Germline V gene sequence: CDR1 SEHNR, CDR2 FQNEAQ (reference sequence). The CDR3 sequence is 13 residues long. The CDR3, as DNA: TGTGCCAGCAGCGCTACGGAGGCAGATACGCAGTATTTT. Residues: CASSATEADTQYF.

CDR3 DNA: TGCGCCAGCAGCTTGGACGGCGGGGGGGCCCCTGAGCAGTTCTTC. Residues: CASSLDGGGAPEQFF. The chain is built from TRBV5-1 and TRBJ2-1, with 9 bases fitting TRBD2. Germline CDR1 SGHRS, CDR2 YFSETQ. The CDR3 is 15 residues long. Trimming took 0 bases from V and 9 from J; bases not matched to a gene: 7. The entire variable domain, with the rest obtained from reference TRBV5-1 and TRBJ2-1, is as follows: KAGVTQTPRYLIKTRGQQVTLSCSPISGHRSVSWYQQTPGQGLQFLFEYFSETQRNKGNFPGRFSGRQFSNSRSEMNVSTLELGDSALYLCASSLDGGGAPEQFFGPGTRLTVL.

The chain recombines TRBV6-6 with TRBJ1-4; no reliable D call. Germline assignment: CDR1 MNHNY and CDR2 SVGAGI (reference sequence). CDR3 length equals 14 residues. V was clipped by 6 bases and J by 2 bases, with 10 bases between them. DNA for the CDR3: TGTGCCAGCAGCCCGCCTAATACTAATGAAAAACTGTTTTTT. Protein: CASSPPNTNEKLFF.

This clone was observed a handful of times. This sequence joins TRBV7-2 and TRBJ2-5; 10 bases line up with TRBD1. The junction had 6 bases not matched to a gene; V was cut back by 5 bases and J by 3 bases. The germline V gene encodes CDR1 SGHTA and CDR2 FQGNSA. The CDR3 runs 15 residues. DNA for the CDR3: TGTGCCAGCAGCACCGGGACAGGGGTAAAAGAGACCCAGTACTTC. Residues: CASSTGTGVKETQYF. Together with reference TRBV7-2 and TRBJ2-5, the CDR3 gives the full variable domain: GAGVSQSPSNKVTEKGKDVELRCDPISGHTALYWYRQSLGQGLEFLIYFQGNSAPDKSGLPSDRFSAERTGGSVSTLTIQRTQQEDSAVYLCASSTGTGVKETQYFGPGTRLLVL.

This sequence joins TRBV6-6 and TRBJ2-5; D is ambiguous. Germline V CDR1 and CDR2: MNHNY, SVGAGI (reference sequence). The CDR3 contains 14 residues. With 2 bases removed from V and 2 bases from J, the gap between germline ends came to 9 bases. The DNA of the CDR3 is TGTGCCAGCAGTTACCTTGCGTTGCAAGAGACCCAGTACTTC. Translated: CASSYLALQETQYF.

The rearrangement links TRBV7-9 to TRBJ1-6; D not resolved. Looked up from germline, CDR1 is SEHNR and CDR2 is FQNEAQ (reference sequence). This CDR3 region has 15 residues. V was clipped by 1 base and J by 2 bases, with 6 bases between them. CDR3 sequence (DNA): TGTGCCAGCAGCTTAGACGGCACCTATAATTCACCCCTCCACTTT. Protein sequence: CASSLDGTYNSPLHF.

The CDR3 coding sequence is TGTGCCAGCAGCGTAGTGGACGGGTCCACTGAAGCTTTCTTT. Translation: CASSVVDGSTEAFF. This chain links TRBV9 with TRBJ1-1; D ambiguous. V gave up 0 bases and J gave up 4 bases, with 10 bases separating them. Germline V gene data show CDR1 as SGDLS and CDR2 as YYNGEE. The CDR3 contains 14 residues.

This clone was detected only a few times. The V gene is TRBV11-2, the J gene TRBJ1-1, with 8 bases lining up with TRBD1. CDR1 is SGHAT and CDR2 is FQNNGV in the germline V gene. V trimming: 6 bases; J trimming: 4 bases; junction bases outside the gene matches: 7. This CDR3 region has 14 residues. This CDR3 reads CASSLDRVSTEAFF. The CDR3 DNA is TGTGCCAGCAGTCTGGACAGGGTTAGCACTGAAGCTTTCTTT.

In its sample, this clone was seen once. The chain joins TRBV6-5 to TRBJ2-2; D remains unclear. Looked up from germline, CDR1 is MNHEY and CDR2 is SVGAGI. The CDR3 sequence is 16 residues long. The V gene lost 4 bases and the J gene lost 0 bases, with 12 bases spanning the gap. CDR3 amino acids: CASSSLGSANTGELFF. The CDR3 coding sequence is TGTGCCAGCAGTTCCTTGGGAAGCGCGAACACCGGGGAGCTGTTTTTT.

The rearrangement uses TRBV4-1 and TRBJ2-7; D unclear. This CDR3 region has 18 residues. The V gene's germline CDR1 is MGHRA and CDR2 YSYEKL. V dropped 0 bases and J dropped 3 bases, with 21 bases sitting between them. The DNA of the CDR3 is TGCGCCAGCAGCCAAGAAGGATGGTCTGGTAACTGGCTCTACGAGCAGTACTTC. Translating gives CASSQEGWSGNWLYEQYF.

The rearrangement joins TRBV6-6 to TRBJ2-3; D possibly matches TRBD1 or TRBD2 (5 bases each). V lost 3 bases and J lost 3, with 13 bases in between. Germline values: CDR1 MNHNY, CDR2 SVGAGI (reference sequence). The CDR3 covers 15 residues. The CDR3 DNA is TGTGCCAGCAGTTATATGAGGGGCGGGACAGATACGCAGTATTTT. The encoded protein is CASSYMRGGTDTQYF.

The V gene is TRBV11-2, the J gene TRBJ1-1, with 7 bases fitting TRBD1. The CDR3 consists of 15 residues. Germline CDR1 reads SGHAT; CDR2 reads FQNNGV. V shed 5 bases and J 6 bases; nucleotides not matched to a gene: 12. CDR3 loop: CASSHRTGAVAEAFF. The CDR3 region has the DNA TGTGCCAGCAGCCACAGGACAGGAGCTGTGGCTGAAGCTTTCTTT. The full variable domain, rest sourced from reference TRBV11-2 and TRBJ1-1, is EAGVAQSPRYKIIEKRQSVAFWCNPISGHATLYWYQQILGQGPKLLIQFQNNGVVDDSQLPKDRFSAERLKGVDSTLKIQPAKLEDSAVYLCASSHRTGAVAEAFFGQGTRLTVV.

Within the sample, this clone is large. The chain employs TRBV5-4 and TRBJ2-1; 9 nucleotides line up with TRBD1. The ends lost 7 bases at V and 2 bases at J; junction bases unmatched: 7. The CDR3 consists of 15 residues. The germline CDR1 and CDR2 sequences are SGHNT and YYREEE (reference sequence). As DNA, the CDR3 is TGTGCCAGCGAATCCCGACAGGGGGCCTACAATGAGCAGTTCTTC. Translating it yields CASESRQGAYNEQFF.

The rearrangement joins TRBV14 to TRBJ1-1; 9 bases match TRBD1. This CDR3 has 13 amino acids. The germline V gene has CDR1 SGHDN and CDR2 FVKESK. With V trimmed by 5 bases and J by 12 bases, 10 bases remained unmatched. The CDR3 protein is CASSYGQGIGTFF. CDR3 DNA: TGTGCCAGCAGCTACGGACAGGGGATTGGGACTTTCTTT. The full variable domain, with the rest looked up from reference TRBV14 and TRBJ1-1, is EAGVTQFPSHSVIEKGQTVTLRCDPISGHDNLYWYRRVMGKEIKFLLHFVKESKQDESGMPNNRFLAERTGGTYSTLKVQPAELEDSGVYFCASSYGQGIGTFFGQGTRLTVV.

The chain is built from TRBV5-8 and TRBJ1-5; D may be TRBD1 (6 bases). The V gene's germline CDR1 is SGHTS and CDR2 YDEGEE. V shed 4 bases and J shed 5 bases, with 7 bases lying between them. The CDR3 runs 12 residues. The CDR3, as DNA: TGTGCCAGCAGCCACAGGGATCAGCCCCAGCATTTT. This sequence encodes CASSHRDQPQHF.

This clone was detected only once. This chain links TRBV28 with TRBJ1-6; D ambiguous. This CDR3 has 22 residues. Germline lookup yields CDR1 MDHEN and CDR2 SYDVKM. V lost 4 bases and J lost 7, with 35 bases in between. This CDR3 reads CASSSLVLRKGVTETSNSPLHF. CDR3 in DNA: TGTGCCAGCAGTTCTCTTGTGCTGCGAAAGGGTGTGACGGAGACGTCAAATTCACCCCTCCACTTT.

The J gene is TRBJ2-4, the V gene TRBV7-2; D remains unclear. Per germline, CDR1 SGHTA and CDR2 FQGNSA. V was pared by 5 bases and J by 0 bases, with 11 bases between. The CDR3 loop spans 15 amino acids. CDR3 nucleotide sequence: TGTGCCAGCAGCGGAGACACGGTAGCCAAAAACATTCAGTACTTC. Translated: CASSGDTVAKNIQYF.

This sequence joins TRBV10-1 and TRBJ1-1; 9 nucleotides match TRBD1. Unmatched junction bases numbered 21, after V lost 4 bases and J lost 6 bases. Germline V CDR1 and CDR2: WNHNN, SYGVQD (reference sequence). The CDR3 is made up of 19 amino acids. CDR3 DNA sequence: TGCGCCAGCAGTGTTCACCGGGACAGGGATGTTATTCTGAGGGCTGAAGCTTTCTTT. Its protein product is CASSVHRDRDVILRAEAFF.

The CDR3 coding sequence is TGTGCCAGCAGTTTTGGCGGGGGGGCCCATGAGCAGTTCTTC. This gives the protein CASSFGGGAHEQFF. The chain combines TRBV27 with TRBJ2-1, with 9 bases that match TRBD2. This CDR3 spans 14 amino acids. The trim removed 3 bases at V and 8 bases at J, leaving 5 bases unmatched. The germline V gene encodes CDR1 MNHEY and CDR2 SMNVEV (reference sequence).

The gene calls are TRBV7-8 and TRBJ2-5, with D maybe TRBD1 (7 bases). Trimming took off 6 bases at V and 4 bases at J, with 21 bases between the two ends. This CDR3 comprises 16 residues. Germline CDR1 SGHVS, CDR2 FQNEAQ. CDR3 loop: CASSARGQPSGETQYF. DNA of the CDR3: TGTGCCAGCAGTGCGCGGGGACAGCCGTCGGGAGAGACCCAGTACTTC.

V gene TRBV27 combines with J gene TRBJ2-1; D is unclear. V dropped 6 bases and J dropped 4 bases, with 10 bases sitting between them. Looked up from germline, CDR1 is MNHEY and CDR2 is SMNVEV (reference sequence). There are 13 residues in the CDR3. The CDR3, as DNA: TGTGCCAGCAGACAGTCGAGATACAATGAGCAGTTCTTC. Protein product: CASRQSRYNEQFF.

The V gene is TRBV9, the J gene TRBJ2-3; unclear D gene. The CDR3 has 14 residues. CDR1 is SGDLS and CDR2 is YYNGEE in the germline V gene. Deletions cut 1 base from V and 3 bases from J, with 9 bases between. The CDR3 is CASSVFPSTDTQYF. The CDR3 DNA reads TGTGCCAGCAGCGTATTCCCCTCAACAGATACGCAGTATTTT.

On this clone itself: The junction shows a germline mismatch at one end, possibly a read error. V and J are TRBV5-1 and TRBJ2-7; D might be TRBD1 or TRBD2, each matching 6 bases. Per the germline V gene, CDR1 is SGHRS and CDR2 is YFSETQ. There are 15 residues in the CDR3. The CDR3 sequence is CASSFDGGDRYEQYF. CDR3 nucleotide sequence: TGTGCCAGCAGCTTTGACGGGGGCGACCGTTACGAGCAGTACTTC.

The chain carries TRBV7-8 and TRBJ1-2; 8 bases are shared with TRBD1. This CDR3 spans 16 amino acids. V was pared by 1 base and J by 8 bases, with 12 bases of the junction left unmatched. Germline lookup yields CDR1 SGHVS and CDR2 FQNEAQ. The CDR3 DNA sequence: TGTGCCAGCAGCTTAGTGTGGGACAGGAGAGGTCTAGGCTACACCTTC. Its protein is CASSLVWDRRGLGYTF.

The gene calls are TRBV7-9 and TRBJ1-3; D remains ambiguous. This CDR3 is 17 amino acids long. V was pared by 4 bases and J by 4 bases, with 20 bases between. Germline V gene lookup returns CDR1 SEHNR and CDR2 FQNEAQ (reference sequence). The chain's CDR3 is CASSYFLGAEGGNTIYF. The CDR3 DNA reads TGTGCCAGCAGCTATTTTCTCGGTGCCGAGGGAGGAAACACCATATATTTT.

This chain joins TRBV28 and TRBJ2-1; 7 bases agree with TRBD1. The length of the CDR3 is 14 residues. Germline values: CDR1 MDHEN, CDR2 SYDVKM. J lost 4 bases, V lost 5 bases, and 5 bases had no gene match. CDR3 in amino acids: CASSQTGQYNEQFF. In DNA form, the CDR3 reads TGTGCCAGCAGTCAGACAGGGCAGTACAATGAGCAGTTCTTC. Filled out from reference TRBV28 and TRBJ2-1, the complete variable domain reads DVKVTQSSRYLVKRTGEKVFLECVQDMDHENMFWYRQDPGLGLRLIYFSYDVKMKEKGDIPEGYSVSREKKERFSLILESASTNQTSMYLCASSQTGQYNEQFFGPGTRLTVL.